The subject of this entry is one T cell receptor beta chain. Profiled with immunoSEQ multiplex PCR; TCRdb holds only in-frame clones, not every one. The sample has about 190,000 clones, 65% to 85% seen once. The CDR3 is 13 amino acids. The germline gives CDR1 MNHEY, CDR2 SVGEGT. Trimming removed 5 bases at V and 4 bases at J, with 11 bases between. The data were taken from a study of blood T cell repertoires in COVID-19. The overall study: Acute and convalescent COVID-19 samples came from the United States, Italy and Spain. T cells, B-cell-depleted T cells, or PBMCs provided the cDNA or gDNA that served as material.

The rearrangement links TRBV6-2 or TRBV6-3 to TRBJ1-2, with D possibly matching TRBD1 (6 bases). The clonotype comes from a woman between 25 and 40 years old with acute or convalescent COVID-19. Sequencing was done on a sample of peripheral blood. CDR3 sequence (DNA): TGTGCCAGCAGTCTACTGGACAGCTATGGCTACACCTTC. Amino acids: CASSLLDSYGYTF.